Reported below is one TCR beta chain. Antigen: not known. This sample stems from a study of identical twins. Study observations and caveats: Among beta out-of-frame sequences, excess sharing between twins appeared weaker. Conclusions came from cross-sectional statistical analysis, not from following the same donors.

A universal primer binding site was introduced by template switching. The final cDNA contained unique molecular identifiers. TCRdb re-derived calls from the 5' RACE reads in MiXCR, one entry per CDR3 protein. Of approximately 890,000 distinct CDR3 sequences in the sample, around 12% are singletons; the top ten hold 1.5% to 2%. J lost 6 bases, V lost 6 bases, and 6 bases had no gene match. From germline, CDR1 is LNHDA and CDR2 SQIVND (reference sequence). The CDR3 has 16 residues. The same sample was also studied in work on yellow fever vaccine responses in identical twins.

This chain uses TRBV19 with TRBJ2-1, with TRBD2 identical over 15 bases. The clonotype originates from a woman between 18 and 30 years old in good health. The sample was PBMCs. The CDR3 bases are TGTGCCAGTAGCTATACGGGACTAGCGGGAGGCAATGAGCAGTTCTTC. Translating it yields CASSYTGLAGGNEQFF.